The source of this T cell receptor (beta chain) is a study of cytomegalovirus exposure and HLA in healthy donors. Germline-derived CDR1 and CDR2 are MNHNY and SVGAGI (reference sequence). This CDR3 is built from 14 residues. For this clone: The antigen remains unidentified. The junction departs from germline at one end; a sequencing error may be responsible.

The study's findings and limits: One variant, a missense change in DCLRE1C, was linked in a later analysis to TCR beta V- and J-gene trimming.

The study ran its PCR with 60 Vbeta and 13 Jbeta primers. Measured with immunoSEQ multiplex PCR; TCRdb has only the in-frame clones, and not every one. This sample carries under 200,000 clones, around 68% of them seen once, and the ten largest clones take about 3%. V and J are TRBV6-6 and TRBJ1-5; 7 bases map to TRBD1. The sequenced material came from PBMCs. This TCR was recovered from a woman between 35 and 50 years old in good health and CMV-seropositive. Here the CDR3 reads CASSLEGADQPQNF. CDR3 coding DNA: TGTGCCAGCAGTTTAGAGGGGGCTGATCAGCCCCAGAATTTT.